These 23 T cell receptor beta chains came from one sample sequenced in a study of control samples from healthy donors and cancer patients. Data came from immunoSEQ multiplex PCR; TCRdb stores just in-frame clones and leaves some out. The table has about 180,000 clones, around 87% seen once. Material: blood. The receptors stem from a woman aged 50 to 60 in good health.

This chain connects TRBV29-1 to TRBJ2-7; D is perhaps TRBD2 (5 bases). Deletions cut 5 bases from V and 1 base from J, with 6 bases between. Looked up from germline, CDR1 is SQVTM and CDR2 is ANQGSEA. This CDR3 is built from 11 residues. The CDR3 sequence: CSVRESYEQYF. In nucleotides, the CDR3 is TGCAGCGTTCGGGAATCCTACGAGCAGTACTTC.

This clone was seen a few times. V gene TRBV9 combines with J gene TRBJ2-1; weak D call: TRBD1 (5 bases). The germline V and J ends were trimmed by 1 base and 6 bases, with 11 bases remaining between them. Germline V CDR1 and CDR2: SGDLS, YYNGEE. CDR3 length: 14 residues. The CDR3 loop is CASSVRSRANEQFF. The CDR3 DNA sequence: TGTGCCAGCAGCGTAAGGAGCAGGGCCAATGAGCAGTTCTTC.

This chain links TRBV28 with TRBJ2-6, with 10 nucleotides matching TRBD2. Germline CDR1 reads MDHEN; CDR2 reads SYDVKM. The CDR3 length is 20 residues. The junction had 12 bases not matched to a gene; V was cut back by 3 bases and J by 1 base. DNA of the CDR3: TGTGCCAGCAGTTTGTTGACTAGCGGGCTTTTGGGATCTGGGGCCAACGTCCTGACTTTC. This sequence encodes CASSLLTSGLLGSGANVLTF.

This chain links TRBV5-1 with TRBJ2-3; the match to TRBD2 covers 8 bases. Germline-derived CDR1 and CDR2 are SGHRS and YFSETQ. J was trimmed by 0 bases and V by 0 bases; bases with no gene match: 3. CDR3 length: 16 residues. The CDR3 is CASSLGASGSTDTQYF. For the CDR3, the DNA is TGCGCCAGCAGCTTGGGGGCTAGCGGGAGCACAGATACGCAGTATTTT. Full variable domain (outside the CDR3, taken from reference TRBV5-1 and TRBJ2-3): KAGVTQTPRYLIKTRGQQVTLSCSPISGHRSVSWYQQTPGQGLQFLFEYFSETQRNKGNFPGRFSGRQFSNSRSEMNVSTLELGDSALYLCASSLGASGSTDTQYFGPGTRLTVL.

CDR3 loop: CSVGGLSIGYTF. The CDR3 bases are TGCAGCGTTGGAGGACTCAGTATCGGCTACACCTTC. V usage is TRBV29-1 and J usage is TRBJ1-2; D unresolved. With 4 bases removed from V and 8 bases from J, the gap between germline ends came to 14 bases. The CDR3 length is 12 residues. The germline V gene has CDR1 SQVTM and CDR2 ANQGSEA. The whole variable domain, remainder taken from reference TRBV29-1 and TRBJ1-2, is SAVISQKPSRDICQRGTSLTIQCQVDSQVTMMFWYRQQPGQSLTLIATANQGSEATYESGFVIDKFPISRPNLTFSTLTVSNMSPEDSSIYLCSVGGLSIGYTFGSGTRLTVV.

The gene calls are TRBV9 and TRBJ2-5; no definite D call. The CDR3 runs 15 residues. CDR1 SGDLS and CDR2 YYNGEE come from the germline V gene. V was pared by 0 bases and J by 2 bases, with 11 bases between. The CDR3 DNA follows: TGTGCCAGCAGCGTAGGGGCCGCTCGTCAAGAGACCCAGTACTTC. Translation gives CASSVGAARQETQYF.

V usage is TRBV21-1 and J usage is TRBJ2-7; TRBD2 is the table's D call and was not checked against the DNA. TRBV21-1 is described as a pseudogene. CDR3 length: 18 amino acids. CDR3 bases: TGTGCCAGCAGCCCAAAAGCGGGGGGCCTTAAAAGCTCCTACGAGCAGTACTTC. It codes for CASSPKAGGLKSSYEQYF.

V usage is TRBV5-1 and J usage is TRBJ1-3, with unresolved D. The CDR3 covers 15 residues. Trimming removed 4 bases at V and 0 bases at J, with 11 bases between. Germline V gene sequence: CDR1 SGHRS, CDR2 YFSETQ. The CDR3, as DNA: TGCGCCAGCAGCCAAGACCCATTCTCTGGAAACACCATATATTTT. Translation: CASSQDPFSGNTIYF.

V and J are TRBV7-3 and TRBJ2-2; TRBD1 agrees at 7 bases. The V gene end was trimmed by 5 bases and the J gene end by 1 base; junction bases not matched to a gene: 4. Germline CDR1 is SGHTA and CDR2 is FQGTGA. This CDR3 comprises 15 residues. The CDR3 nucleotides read TGTGCCAGCAGCCCCGGGACAGTGAACACCGGGGAGCTGTTTTTT. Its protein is CASSPGTVNTGELFF.

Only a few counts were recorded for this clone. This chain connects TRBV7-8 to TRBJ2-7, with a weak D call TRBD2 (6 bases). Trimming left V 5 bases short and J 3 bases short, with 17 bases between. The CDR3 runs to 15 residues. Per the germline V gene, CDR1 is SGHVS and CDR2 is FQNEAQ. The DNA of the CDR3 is TGTGCCAGCAGCCCATCAGCGGGCACAGGCTACGAGCAGTACTTC. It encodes CASSPSAGTGYEQYF.

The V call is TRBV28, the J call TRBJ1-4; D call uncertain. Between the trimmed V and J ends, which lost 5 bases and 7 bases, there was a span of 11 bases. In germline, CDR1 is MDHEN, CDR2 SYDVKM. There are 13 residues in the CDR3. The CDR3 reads CASSARGVEKLFF. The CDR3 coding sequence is TGTGCCAGCAGTGCCCGGGGTGTTGAAAAACTGTTTTTT.

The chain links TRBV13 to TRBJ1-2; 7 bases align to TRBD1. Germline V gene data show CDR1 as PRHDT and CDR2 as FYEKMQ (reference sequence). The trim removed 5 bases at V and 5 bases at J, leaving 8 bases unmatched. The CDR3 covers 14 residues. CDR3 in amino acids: CASSAEGQPYGYTF. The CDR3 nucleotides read TGTGCCAGCAGCGCTGAGGGACAGCCTTATGGCTACACCTTC.

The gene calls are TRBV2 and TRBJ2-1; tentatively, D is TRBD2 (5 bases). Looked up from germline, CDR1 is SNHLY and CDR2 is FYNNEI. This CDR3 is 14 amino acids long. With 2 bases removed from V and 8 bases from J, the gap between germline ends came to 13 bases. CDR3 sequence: CASSEKGALDEQFF. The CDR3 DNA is TGTGCCAGCAGTGAAAAGGGAGCTCTGGATGAGCAGTTCTTC.

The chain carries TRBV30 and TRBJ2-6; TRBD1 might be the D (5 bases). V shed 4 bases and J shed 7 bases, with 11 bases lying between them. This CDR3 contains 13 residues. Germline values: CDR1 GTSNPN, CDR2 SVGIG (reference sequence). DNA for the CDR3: TGTGCCTGGAACCATCAGGGAGCCAACGTCCTGACTTTC. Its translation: CAWNHQGANVLTF.

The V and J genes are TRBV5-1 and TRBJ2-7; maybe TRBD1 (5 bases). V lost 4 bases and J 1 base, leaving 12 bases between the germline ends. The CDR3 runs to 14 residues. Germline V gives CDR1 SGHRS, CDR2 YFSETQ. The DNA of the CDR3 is TGCGCCAGCAGCATTGACAGCACTTCCTACGAGCAGTACTTC. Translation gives CASSIDSTSYEQYF.

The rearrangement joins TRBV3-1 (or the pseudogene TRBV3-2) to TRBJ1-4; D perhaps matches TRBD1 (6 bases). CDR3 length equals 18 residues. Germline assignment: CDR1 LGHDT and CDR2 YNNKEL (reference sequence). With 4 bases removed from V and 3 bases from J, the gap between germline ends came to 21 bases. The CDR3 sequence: CASSPDIRGLKANEKLFF. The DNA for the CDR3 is TGTGCCAGCAGCCCAGATATCCGGGGGCTTAAGGCTAATGAAAAACTGTTTTTT.

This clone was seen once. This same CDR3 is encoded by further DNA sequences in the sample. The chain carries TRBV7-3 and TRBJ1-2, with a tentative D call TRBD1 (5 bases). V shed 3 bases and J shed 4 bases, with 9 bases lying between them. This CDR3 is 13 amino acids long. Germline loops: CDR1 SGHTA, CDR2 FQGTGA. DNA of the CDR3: TGTGCCAGCAGCTTGGACATTGGCTATGGCTACACCTTC. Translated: CASSLDIGYGYTF.

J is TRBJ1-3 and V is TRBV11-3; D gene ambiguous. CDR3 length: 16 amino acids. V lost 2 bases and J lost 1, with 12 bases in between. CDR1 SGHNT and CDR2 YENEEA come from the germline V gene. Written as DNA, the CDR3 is TGTGCCAGCAGCTTACGCGCGTCGACATCTGGAAACACCATATATTTT. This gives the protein CASSLRASTSGNTIYF. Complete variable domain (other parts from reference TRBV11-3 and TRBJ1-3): EAGVVQSPRYKIIEKKQPVAFWCNPISGHNTLYWYLQNLGQGPELLIRYENEEAVDDSQLPKDRFSAERLKGVDSTLKIQPAELGDSAVYLCASSLRASTSGNTIYFGEGSWLTVV.

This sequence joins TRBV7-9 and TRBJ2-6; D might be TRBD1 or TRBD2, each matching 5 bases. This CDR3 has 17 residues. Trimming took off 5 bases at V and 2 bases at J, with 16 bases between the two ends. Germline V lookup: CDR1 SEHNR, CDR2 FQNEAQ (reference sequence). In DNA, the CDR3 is TGTGCCAGCAGCATTGGGACGGGCGGACCTGGGGCCAACGTCCTGACTTTC. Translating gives CASSIGTGGPGANVLTF.

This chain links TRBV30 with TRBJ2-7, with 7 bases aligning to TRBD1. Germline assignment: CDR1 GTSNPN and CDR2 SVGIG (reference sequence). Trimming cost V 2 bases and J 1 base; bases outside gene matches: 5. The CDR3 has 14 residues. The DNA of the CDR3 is TGTGCCTGGAGTATAGGGGGCGCGTCCTACGAGCAGTACTTC. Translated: CAWSIGGASYEQYF.

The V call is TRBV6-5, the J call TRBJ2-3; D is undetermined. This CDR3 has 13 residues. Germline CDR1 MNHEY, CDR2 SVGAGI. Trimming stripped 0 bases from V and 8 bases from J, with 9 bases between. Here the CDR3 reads CASSYSMAVTQYF. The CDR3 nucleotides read TGTGCCAGCAGTTACTCGATGGCGGTTACGCAGTATTTT.

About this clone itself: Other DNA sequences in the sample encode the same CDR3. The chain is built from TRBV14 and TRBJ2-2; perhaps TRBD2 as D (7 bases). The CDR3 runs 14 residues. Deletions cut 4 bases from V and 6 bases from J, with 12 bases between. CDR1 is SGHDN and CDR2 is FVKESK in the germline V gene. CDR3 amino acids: CASSRGGASGELFF. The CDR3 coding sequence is TGTGCCAGCAGCCGTGGGGGGGCTTCCGGGGAGCTGTTTTTT.

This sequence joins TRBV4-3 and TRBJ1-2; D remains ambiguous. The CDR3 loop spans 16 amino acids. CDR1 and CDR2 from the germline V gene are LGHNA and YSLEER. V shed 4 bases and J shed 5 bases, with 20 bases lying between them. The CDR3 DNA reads TGCGCCAGCAGCCGAGAGGGAGGGAGACCAAGATATGGCTACACCTTC. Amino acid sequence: CASSREGGRPRYGYTF.